The T cell receptor (beta chain) under discussion was sequenced for a study of T cell responses to AZD1222 COVID-19 vaccine. Germline V gene data show CDR1 as MDHEN and CDR2 as SYDVKM. This CDR3 contains 12 residues. The V end was cut by 4 bases, the J end by 9 bases, with 7 bases between. Generated by immunoSEQ multiplex PCR, the TCRdb table keeps only in-frame clones and is missing some. The profile covers roughly 150,000 clones, with roughly 92% appearing a single time and 1.1% to 1.5% taken by the ten largest. The rearrangement joins TRBV28 to TRBJ1-6; D remains unclear. Sequenced here: peripheral blood, sampled on day 0 of AZD1222 vaccination. The receptor's source is an adult in good health. The CDR3 region is CASSSLLSPLHF. In DNA form, the CDR3 reads TGTGCCAGCAGTTCCCTCCTTTCACCCCTCCACTTT. The variable domain in full, with the rest retrieved from reference TRBV28 and TRBJ1-6, is DVKVTQSSRYLVKRTGEKVFLECVQDMDHENMFWYRQDPGLGLRLIYFSYDVKMKEKGDIPEGYSVSREKKERFSLILESASTNQTSMYLCASSSLLSPLHFGNGTRLTVT.